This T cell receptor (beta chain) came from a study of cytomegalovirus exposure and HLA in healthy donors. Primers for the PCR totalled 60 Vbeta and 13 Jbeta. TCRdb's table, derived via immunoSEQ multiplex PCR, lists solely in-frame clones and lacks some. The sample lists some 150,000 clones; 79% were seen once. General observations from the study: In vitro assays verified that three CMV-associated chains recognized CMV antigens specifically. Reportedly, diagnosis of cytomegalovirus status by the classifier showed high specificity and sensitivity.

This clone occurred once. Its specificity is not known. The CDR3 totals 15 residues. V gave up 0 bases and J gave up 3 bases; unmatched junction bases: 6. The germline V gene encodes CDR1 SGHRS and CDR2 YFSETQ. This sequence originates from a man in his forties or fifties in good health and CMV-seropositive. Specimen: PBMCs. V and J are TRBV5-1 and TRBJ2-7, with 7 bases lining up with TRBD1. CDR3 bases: TGCGCCAGCAGCTTGGGTGGGACAGCGAACTACGAGCAGTACTTC. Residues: CASSLGGTANYEQYF.